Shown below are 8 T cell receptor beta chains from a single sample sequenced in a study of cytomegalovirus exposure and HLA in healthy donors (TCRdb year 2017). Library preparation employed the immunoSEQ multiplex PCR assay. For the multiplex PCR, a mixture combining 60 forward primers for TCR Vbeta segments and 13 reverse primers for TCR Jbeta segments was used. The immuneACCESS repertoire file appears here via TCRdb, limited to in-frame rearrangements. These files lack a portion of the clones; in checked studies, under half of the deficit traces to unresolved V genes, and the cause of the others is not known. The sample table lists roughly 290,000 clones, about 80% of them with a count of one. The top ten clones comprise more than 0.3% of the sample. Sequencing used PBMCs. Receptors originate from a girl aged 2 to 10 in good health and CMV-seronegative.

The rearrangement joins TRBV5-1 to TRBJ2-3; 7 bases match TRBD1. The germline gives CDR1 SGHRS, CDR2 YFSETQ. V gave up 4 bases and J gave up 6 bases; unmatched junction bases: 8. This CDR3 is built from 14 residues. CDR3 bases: TGCGCCAGCAGCCCGAACAGGGGTCGGGATACGCAGTATTTT. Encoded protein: CASSPNRGRDTQYF.

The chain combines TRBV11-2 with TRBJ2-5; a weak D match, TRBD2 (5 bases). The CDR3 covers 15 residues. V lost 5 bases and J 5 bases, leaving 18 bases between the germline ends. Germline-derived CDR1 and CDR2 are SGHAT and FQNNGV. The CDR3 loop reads CASSPGTRRTETQYF. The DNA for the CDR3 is TGTGCCAGCAGCCCAGGCACTAGGCGTACGGAGACCCAGTACTTC.

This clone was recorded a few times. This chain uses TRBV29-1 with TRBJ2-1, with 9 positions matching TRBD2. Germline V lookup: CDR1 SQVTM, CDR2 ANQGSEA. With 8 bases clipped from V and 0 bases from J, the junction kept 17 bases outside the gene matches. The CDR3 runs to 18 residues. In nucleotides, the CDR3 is TGCAGCCTGAGAGGGCTAGCGGGACCACTGGCCTCCTACAATGAGCAGTTCTTC. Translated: CSLRGLAGPLASYNEQFF.

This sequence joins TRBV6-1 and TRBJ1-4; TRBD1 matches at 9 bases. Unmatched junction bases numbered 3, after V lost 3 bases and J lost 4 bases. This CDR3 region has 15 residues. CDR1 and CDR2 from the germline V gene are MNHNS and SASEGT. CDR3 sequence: CASSELDRGNEKLFF. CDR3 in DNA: TGTGCCAGCAGTGAGCTGGACAGGGGTAATGAAAAACTGTTTTTT.

The CDR3 region is CASSPAPTASTDTQYF. As DNA, the CDR3 is TGTGCCAGCAGCCCCGCCCCAACAGCTAGCACAGATACGCAGTATTTT. V gene TRBV13 combines with J gene TRBJ2-3; D remains unclear. This CDR3 is built from 16 residues. Per the germline V gene, CDR1 is PRHDT and CDR2 is FYEKMQ (reference sequence). Between the trimmed V and J ends, which lost 5 bases and 0 bases, there was a span of 15 bases.

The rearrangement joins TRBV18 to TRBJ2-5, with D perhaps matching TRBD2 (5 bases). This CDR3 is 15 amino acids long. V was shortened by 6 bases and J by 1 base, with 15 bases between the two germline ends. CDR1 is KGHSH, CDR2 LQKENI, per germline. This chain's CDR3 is CASSRRESPQETQYF. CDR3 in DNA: TGTGCCAGCTCTCGTCGGGAATCTCCCCAAGAGACCCAGTACTTC.

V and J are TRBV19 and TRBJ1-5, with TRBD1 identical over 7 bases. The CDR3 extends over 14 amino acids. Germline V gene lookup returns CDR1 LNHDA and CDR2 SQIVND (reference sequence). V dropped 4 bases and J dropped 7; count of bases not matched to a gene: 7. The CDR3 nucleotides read TGTGCCAGTAGTAAGACAGGGTTGAGACAGCCCCAGCATTTT. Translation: CASSKTGLRQPQHF.

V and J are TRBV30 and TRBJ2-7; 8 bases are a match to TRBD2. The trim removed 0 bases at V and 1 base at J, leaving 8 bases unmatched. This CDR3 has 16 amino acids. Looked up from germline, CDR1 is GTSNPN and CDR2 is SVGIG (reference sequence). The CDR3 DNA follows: TGTGCCTGGAGTGTATATCTAGCGGGTCGTTCCTACGAGCAGTACTTC. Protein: CAWSVYLAGRSYEQYF.